The rows below give T cell receptor beta chains drawn from one sample of a study of OX40 agonist ivuxolimab in advanced cancers. Assay used: immunoSEQ multiplex PCR; TCRdb lists only in-frame clones, some missing. The data show 70,000 or so clones, 92% seen once. The input for sequencing was CD4+ or CD8+ T cells sorted from blood, taken in a trial of the OX40 agonist ivuxolimab. These receptors came from an adult with an advanced solid tumor such as melanoma, head and neck, liver or kidney cancer. Both conserved end residues are part of each CDR3. A D gene is named only where the DNA matches it firmly. Size values are once, few and many counts, or a class for expanded clones, and some rows have none.

>NA|TRBJ2-1|TRBD1|TRBV2
TGTGCCAGCATCTGGGACAGTTCCTACAATGAGCAGTTCTTC
CASIWDSSYNEQFF
>NA|TRBJ2-3|NA|TRBV9
TGTGCCAGCGCTGGCGGAAGCACAGATACGCAGTATTTT
CASAGGSTDTQYF
>NA|TRBJ2-1|TRBD2|TRBV13
TGTGCCAGCAGCGAGGGACTAGCGGTGAGGGAGACGTTCTTC
CASSEGLAVRETFF
>once|TRBJ1-2|TRBD1|TRBV5-6
TGTGCCAGCACCACGACAGGGGGGTATGGCTACACCTTC
CASTTTGGYGYTF
>few|TRBJ1-6|NA|TRBV6-4
TGTGCCAGCAGTGACTCCCCTAATTCACCCCTCCACTTT
CASSDSPNSPLHF
>NA|TRBJ2-7|NA|TRBV7-9
TGTGCCAGCAGCTTAGCCCTACAGTCCTACGAGCAGTACTTC
CASSLALQSYEQYF
>NA|TRBJ1-1|NA|TRBV2
TGTGCCAGCACAGGGGTAGAAGCTTTCTTT
CASTGVEAFF
>NA|TRBJ2-7|NA|TRBV9
TGTGCCAGCAGCGTAGCGGGAGTGGGCGAGCAGTACTTC
CASSVAGVGEQYF
>NA|TRBJ2-3|NA|TRBV7-9
TGTGCGACCGGACAGCCCGGGGATACGCAGTATTTT
CATGQPGDTQYF
>NA|TRBJ2-7|TRBD1|TRBV5-4
TGTGCCAGCAGCTTGGACAGGGGTCACGAGCAGTACTTC
CASSLDRGHEQYF
>NA|TRBJ2-1|TRBD2|TRBV7-3
TGTGCCAGCAGCTCGAGCGGGGCCCACTGGGATGAGCAGTTCTTC
CASSSSGAHWDEQFF
>NA|TRBJ2-7|NA|TRBV5-1
TGCGCCAGCAGCTTGCCCGAACATCTGACGGACTACGAGCAGTACTTC
CASSLPEHLTDYEQYF
>NA|TRBJ2-3|TRBD2|TRBV5-4
TGTGCCAGCAGCGGGAGGGGAGCCGTTGCAGATACGCAGTATTTT
CASSGRGAVADTQYF
>NA|TRBJ1-2|TRBD1|TRBV5-1
TGCGCCAGCAGCTCGCCGGGACAGAGTTACTATGGCTACACCTTC
CASSSPGQSYYGYTF
>NA|TRBJ2-1|NA|TRBV27
TGTGCCAGCAGTGTCGGGACACCCTACAATGAGCAGTTCTTC
CASSVGTPYNEQFF
>NA|TRBJ1-1|NA|TRBV2
TGTGCCAGCAGGCCGGGACGAGGGCCCCCTGAAGCTTTCTTT
CASRPGRGPPEAFF
>NA|TRBJ2-5|NA|TRBV6-1
TGTGCCAGCAGTGTCCCAGACAGCCAAGAGACCCAGTACTTC
CASSVPDSQETQYF
>NA|TRBJ2-3|NA|TRBV4-3
TGCGCCAGCAGCCAAGATCGTCGGGCTAGCGTACGCACAGATACGCAGTATTTT
CASSQDRRASVRTDTQYF
>NA|TRBJ2-7|NA|TRBV5-4
TGTGCCAGCAGCTGGGGGCTTAGCGAGCAGTACTTC
CASSWGLSEQYF
>NA|TRBJ2-3|TRBD2|TRBV6-5
TGTGCCAGCAGTCTTCGGACTAGCGGGGGTGATACGCAGTATTTT
CASSLRTSGGDTQYF
>NA|TRBJ2-7|NA|TRBV6-5
TGTGCCAGCAAGACTAGTTCTACCGGGTCCTACGAGCAGTACTTC
CASKTSSTGSYEQYF